A selection of T cell receptor beta chains follows, all from one sample in a study of OX40 agonist ivuxolimab in advanced cancers. Profiling relied on immunoSEQ multiplex PCR, and the TCRdb table lists in-frame clones only, not all of them. The sample gives several thousand clones, roughly 87% of which show up once; 30% is in the top ten. The sample was CD4+ or CD8+ T cells sorted from blood, taken in a trial of the OX40 agonist ivuxolimab. The receptors originated from an adult with an advanced solid tumor such as melanoma, head and neck, liver or kidney cancer. CDR3s include the opening cysteine and the closing phenylalanine or tryptophan. D genes are given only for firm matches. Size is omitted from some rows. Given values are once, few, many or a class for expanded clones.

.	medium-sized	TRBV30	TRBJ1-1	CAWSTTVNTEAFF	TGTGCCTGGAGTACGACGGTGAACACTGAAGCTTTCTTT
.	.	TRBV6-5	TRBJ2-7	CASSDALSYEQYF	TGTGCCAGCAGTGATGCCCTCTCCTACGAGCAGTACTTC
.	.	TRBV5-6	TRBJ1-1	CASSLEEGSTEAFF	TGTGCCAGCAGCTTGGAGGAGGGTTCCACTGAAGCTTTCTTT
TRBD1	.	TRBV6-6	TRBJ1-5	CASSATGGTGQPQHF	TGTGCCAGCAGCGCCACAGGGGGCACCGGTCAGCCCCAGCATTTT
TRBD2	.	TRBV10-1	TRBJ2-3	CASSEERTSGTDTQYF	TGCGCCAGCAGTGAGGAGAGGACTAGCGGCACAGATACGCAGTATTTT
TRBD1	.	TRBV11-2	TRBJ1-2	CASSPGTGVSYGYTF	TGTGCCAGCAGCCCCGGGACAGGGGTGAGTTATGGCTACACCTTC
.	once	TRBV6-7	TRBJ1-1	CASSYGGQAEAFF	TGTGCCAGCAGTTACGGGGGTCAGGCGGAAGCTTTCTTT
TRBD2	.	TRBV7-2	TRBJ2-7	CASSSSGRGYEQYF	TGTGCCAGCAGCTCTAGCGGGAGGGGCTACGAGCAGTACTTC
TRBD1	.	TRBV30	TRBJ1-5	CARSPGQGGQPQHF	TGTGCCCGGAGTCCGGGACAGGGAGGTCAGCCCCAGCATTTT
.	.	TRBV19	TRBJ2-7	CASSIFISYEQYF	TGTGCCAGTAGTATTTTCATTTCCTACGAGCAGTACTTC
TRBD2	.	TRBV9	TRBJ2-3	CASSLIAGSTDTQYF	TGTGCCAGCAGCTTAATAGCGGGTAGCACAGATACGCAGTATTTT
.	.	TRBV6-1	TRBJ2-7	CASRGEARPYEQYF	TGTGCCAGCAGGGGGGAGGCGCGTCCCTACGAGCAGTACTTC
.	.	TRBV4-1	TRBJ2-7	CASSQDVSDEQYF	TGCGCCAGCAGCCAAGATGTGTCTGACGAGCAGTACTTC
.	.	TRBV5-5	TRBJ2-5	CASSFGESYQETQYF	TGTGCCAGCAGCTTCGGGGAGAGTTACCAAGAGACCCAGTACTTC
.	.	TRBV2	TRBJ1-1	CASIYRESLAEAFF	TGTGCCAGCATTTACAGGGAAAGTTTAGCTGAAGCTTTCTTT